This T cell receptor (beta chain) originates from a study of CD8+ T cells in alopecia areata (dated by TCRdb to 2016 to 2018). Regarding the study in general: The treated patients took part in an open-label pilot trial in which moderate-to-severe alopecia areata was treated with oral tofacitinib at 5 to 10 mg twice daily. TCRbeta CDR3 regions were amplified by immunoSEQ multiplex PCR using 35 Vbeta forward and 13 Jbeta reverse primers. Scalp tissue and sorted CD4+ and CD8+ peripheral blood T cells from patchy and totalis/universalis alopecia areata patients and from healthy controls were covered by human TCRbeta sequencing. RNA came from the PAXgene miRNA kit for fixed scalp, the miRNeasy kit for PBMCs, and the RNeasy kit for mouse skin. Scalp clonality was compared across normal scalp (n=4), patchy alopecia areata scalp (n=8), and alopecia totalis/universalis scalp (n=8). Patients on tofacitinib were biopsied at baseline and after 4 and 24 weeks of treatment, and several of the patients also had a later scalp biopsy. Tofacitinib was administered for 6 to 18 months, and 6 months of follow-up off drug were then conducted to assess delayed response and recurrence. Disease severity in treated patients was measured with the SALT score, which quantifies the percentage of affected scalp surface area. The study used high-throughput TCRbeta sequencing to examine T cell clonal expansion in alopecia areata, in both the C3H/HeJ mouse model and human patients.

The CDR3 holds 15 amino acids from the cysteine to the phenylalanine. Left in the record is the CDR3 DNA by itself, 45 bases read in frame from the first base. CDR1 and CDR2, looked up from the germline V gene (reference sequence), are LNHDA and SQIVND. The germline V end is reduced by 5 bases and the J end by 9 bases; junction bases left unmatched: 10. About this clone: Its recognized antigen is unknown. Per-base qualities were not stored, and no clone one base away is much larger.

What the authors observed across the whole study: Resident alphabeta T cells in normal human skin are also sequenced, complicating scalp TCR repertoire analysis, unlike mouse skin dominated by gammadelta T cells. Many expanded lesional clones persisted in scalp and blood during tofacitinib treatment, which may partly explain relapse after stopping treatment. Because the treated cohort was small and had only one nonresponder, larger studies are needed to examine links between baseline CD8+ expansion and response. Compared with normal scalp, lesional scalp, particularly in alopecia totalis/universalis, had higher clonality and more expanded CD8+ clones, which suggests antigenic drive. TCR sequences shared between patients were less clear than in mice, possibly partly because of HLA diversity in the patient population. Tofacitinib significantly lowered scalp clonality and the number of expanded CD8+ clones among the top 100 scalp clones.

Libraries were built with the immunoSEQ multiplex PCR assay. For TCR sequencing, RNA was extracted from every sample and reverse transcribed into cDNA to serve as template. First-strand cDNA was synthesized with SuperScript III using a 2:1 mix of oligo-dT and random hexamers. A synthetic immune receptor repertoire was used to measure amplification bias, and any remaining bias was corrected computationally. On the study's bioinformatics: After raw reads were preprocessed to remove errors, the CDR3 was defined following IMGT conventions as running from the conserved cysteine to phenylalanine. Clonality was computed by normalizing Shannon entropy by log2 of the number of productive unique TCRs and subtracting the result from 1. CD4 or CD8 identity of scalp clones was inferred by cross-referencing scalp TCRbeta sequences with sorted blood CD4 and CD8 repertoires. TCRdb mirrors the immuneACCESS table, restricted to in-frame sequences. Some clones are absent from its copies; in checked studies, under half trace to an unresolved V gene, and the reason for the others is unknown. That table supplies the V and J calls and clone size; D and trimming were determined from the DNA. Here the sample has around 150,000 clones; approximately 80% occur a single time. The ten biggest clones cover approximately 25% of the sample.

According to the study, the label for this sample's time point signals: approximately 4 weeks on oral tofacitinib. The treatment or condition label on this specimen signifies: oral pan-JAK inhibitor, 5-10 mg twice daily. Lesional scalp punch biopsies and peripheral blood were collected from alopecia areata patients. After PBMCs were isolated by density centrifugation and stained for CD3, CD4 and CD8, a FACSAria was used to sort CD4+ and CD8+ T cells. This TCR came from a human donor with alopecia areata. Specimen: CD8+ T cells sorted from blood, collected at week 4, from a patient treated with tofacitinib. Recombination joined TRBV19 with TRBJ2-1, with TRBD2 matching 10 junction bases. The encoded CDR3 is CASSVSGGASAEQFF. At the DNA level, the sequence is TGTGCCAGTAGTGTCAGCGGGGGGGCCTCTGCTGAGCAGTTCTTC.